The 30 T cell receptor beta chains below come from one sample, sequenced in a study of tissue T cells after allogeneic stem cell transplantation (dated by TCRdb to between 2022 and 2023). The protocol used for the library was the immunoSEQ multiplex PCR assay. Here the immuneACCESS table is served through TCRdb, limited to in-frame sequences with V and J called. Missing clones are a known gap in these copies; in checked studies unresolved V genes cover under half, and the rest lacks a known reason. The sample yields about 10,000 clones; about three fifths were counted once. In total, the top ten clones hold 9.6% of the sample. The time point label, read with the paper, signifies: human tissue collected at research (rapid) autopsy. This specimen was tissue from the jejunum, taken at autopsy. These receptors all come from a woman aged 18-49 years with breast cancer.

V and J are TRBV6-5 and TRBJ1-2; 8 bases line up with TRBD1. The ends lost 5 bases at V and 8 bases at J; junction bases unmatched: 4. CDR1 MNHEY and CDR2 SVGAGI come from the germline V gene. The CDR3 consists of 12 residues. CDR3 amino acids: CASSHGTGGYTF. The CDR3 coding sequence is TGTGCCAGCAGTCACGGGACAGGCGGCTACACCTTC.

This clone was detected only a few times. V and J are TRBV14 and TRBJ2-7; D is unresolved. Germline lookup yields CDR1 SGHDN and CDR2 FVKESK. V lost 3 bases and J lost 3, with 12 bases in between. CDR3 length equals 14 residues. The CDR3: CASSQLWAGYEQYF. The CDR3 DNA follows: TGTGCCAGCAGCCAGTTATGGGCAGGCTACGAGCAGTACTTC.

This chain uses TRBV5-4 with TRBJ1-1; D may be TRBD1 (6 bases). The germline V gene has CDR1 SGHNT and CDR2 YYREEE (reference sequence). The CDR3 length is 15 residues. V was cut by 5 bases and J by 7 bases, with 21 bases left in between. The CDR3 sequence is CASREGRGNSVEAFF. CDR3 bases: TGTGCCAGCAGGGAAGGCAGGGGTAATTCCGTTGAAGCTTTCTTT.

J is TRBJ2-7 and V is TRBV6-2 or TRBV6-3, with 8 bases fitting TRBD2. After removal of 5 bases from V and 0 bases from J, the junction contained 9 bases not matched to a gene. Germline V gene data show CDR1 as MNHEY and CDR2 as SVGEGT. The CDR3 is 16 amino acids. CDR3 DNA: TGTGCCAGCAGTGGCGTTTTCACTAGCGGCTCCTACGAGCAGTACTTC. Its protein is CASSGVFTSGSYEQYF.

This chain joins TRBV5-4 and TRBJ1-2; maybe TRBD1 (5 bases). This CDR3 is 16 amino acids long. CDR1 is SGHNT, CDR2 YYREEE, per germline (reference sequence). The V and J ends lost 0 bases and 4 bases respectively, with 16 bases between them. The CDR3 nucleotides read TGTGCCAGCAGCTTGGGGACACAACTACACGGCTATGGCTACACCTTC. It encodes CASSLGTQLHGYGYTF.

Within the sample, this clone is medium-sized. The chain recombines TRBV18 with TRBJ2-3; D is perhaps TRBD2 (6 bases). Trimming took off 4 bases at V and 3 bases at J, with 17 bases between the two ends. Germline assignment: CDR1 KGHSH and CDR2 LQKENI. CDR3 length equals 16 residues. The chain's CDR3 is CASSLLLAGRTDTQYF. The CDR3 DNA reads TGTGCCAGCTCACTTCTCTTGGCAGGGAGGACAGATACGCAGTATTTT.

The chain carries TRBV7-3 and TRBJ1-6, with D perhaps TRBD1 (6 bases). V dropped 2 bases and J dropped 5 bases, with 10 bases sitting between them. The CDR3 covers 15 residues. Looked up from germline, CDR1 is SGHTA and CDR2 is FQGTGA. Written as DNA, the CDR3 is TGTGCCAGCAGCTTACGGACAGCCGATAATTCACCCCTCCACTTT. Its protein product is CASSLRTADNSPLHF.

This chain connects TRBV7-8 to TRBJ1-2; no definite D call. Germline loops: CDR1 SGHVS, CDR2 FQNEAQ. This CDR3 region has 11 residues. The V and J ends lost 5 bases and 6 bases respectively, with 7 bases between them. Written as DNA, the CDR3 is TGTGCCAGCAGCAACGATGATGGCTACACCTTC. This sequence encodes CASSNDDGYTF.

This chain connects TRBV5-5 to TRBJ1-3; 7 bases fit TRBD1. The germline CDR1 and CDR2 sequences are SGHKS and YYEKEE (reference sequence). The length of the CDR3 is 16 residues. The V segment lost 4 bases and the J segment 2 bases; nucleotides outside the gene matches: 9. The CDR3 here is CASSQGQVRPGNTIYF. CDR3 DNA: TGTGCCAGCAGCCAAGGACAGGTCAGGCCTGGAAACACCATATATTTT. Drawing the rest from reference TRBV5-5 and TRBJ1-3, the complete variable domain is DAGVTQSPTHLIKTRGQQVTLRCSPISGHKSVSWYQQVLGQGPQFIFQYYEKEERGRGNFPDRFSARQFPNYSSELNVNALLLGDSALYLCASSQGQVRPGNTIYFGEGSWLTVV.

The genes are TRBV10-3 and TRBJ2-3; tentatively, D is TRBD2 (6 bases). Germline CDR1 is ENHRY and CDR2 is SYGVKD. Trimming shortened V by 11 bases and J by 1 base, and 16 bases separated the two germline ends. This CDR3 comprises 14 residues. CDR3 sequence: CAAGLLTGTDTQYF. CDR3 nucleotides: TGTGCCGCCGGACTACTGACGGGCACAGATACGCAGTATTTT.

This chain uses TRBV20-1 with TRBJ1-1; D gene unclear. The CDR3 length is 13 residues. Trimming shortened V by 3 bases and J by 0 bases, and 8 bases separated the two germline ends. Germline V gene data show CDR1 as DFQATT and CDR2 as SNEGSKA (reference sequence). The CDR3 region has the DNA TGCAGTGCTAGTTCCGGGATGAACACTGAAGCTTTCTTT. Translated, it gives CSASSGMNTEAFF.

By proportion, this clone is medium-sized. The CDR3 nucleotides are TGTGCCAGCAGGAGGGGGGTTTCTTACGAGCAGTACTTC. It translates to CASRRGVSYEQYF. The V gene is TRBV19, the J gene TRBJ2-7, with D perhaps assigned TRBD1 or TRBD2 (6 bases each). Between the trimmed V and J ends, which lost 9 bases and 4 bases, there was a span of 16 bases. This CDR3 is 13 amino acids long. Germline V gene data show CDR1 as LNHDA and CDR2 as SQIVND (reference sequence).

The rearrangement joins TRBV19 to TRBJ1-6; 10 bases are shared with TRBD1. Per the germline V gene, CDR1 is LNHDA and CDR2 is SQIVND (reference sequence). The junction had 8 bases not matched to a gene; V was cut back by 5 bases and J by 13 bases. The CDR3 loop spans 14 amino acids. The CDR3: CASSAGTGDGPLHF. The CDR3 DNA reads TGTGCCAGTAGTGCAGGGACAGGGGATGGGCCCCTCCACTTT.

V and J are TRBV7-9 and TRBJ1-4; D not resolved. V dropped 5 bases and J dropped 5 bases, with 6 bases sitting between them. Germline CDR1 and CDR2: SEHNR and FQNEAQ (reference sequence). There are 12 residues in the CDR3. The CDR3: CASSVENEKLFF. CDR3 DNA: TGTGCCAGCAGCGTAGAAAATGAAAAACTGTTTTTT.

This clone was seen a few times. The V call is TRBV19, the J call TRBJ2-6, with D perhaps assigned TRBD1 or TRBD2 (5 bases each). CDR1 and CDR2 from the germline V gene are LNHDA and SQIVND (reference sequence). This CDR3 is built from 15 residues. V dropped 5 bases and J dropped 2 bases, with 10 bases sitting between them. As DNA, the CDR3 is TGTGCCAGTAGTGCAGAGGGACCTGGGGCCAACGTCCTGACTTTC. Translation: CASSAEGPGANVLTF.

This clone was found once. This chain joins TRBV5-4 and TRBJ2-5; 15 bases are a match to TRBD2. Per the germline V gene, CDR1 is SGHNT and CDR2 is YYREEE (reference sequence). The junction had 3 bases not matched to a gene; V was cut back by 2 bases and J by 4 bases. The CDR3 loop spans 16 amino acids. CDR3 bases: TGTGCCAGCAGCTTAGGACTAGCGGGAGGGGGAGAGACCCAGTACTTC. Translation gives CASSLGLAGGGETQYF.

This clone was detected a few times. The CDR3 DNA sequence: TGTGCCAGCAGATTCTACTGGACTAGCGGGGGCAGGAGGGAGACCCAGTACTTC. This translates into CASRFYWTSGGRRETQYF. The chain links TRBV7-3 to TRBJ2-5, with 13 bases identical to TRBD2. CDR3 length equals 18 residues. Germline trimming cut 6 bases from V and 5 bases from J; bases unmatched to any gene: 15. The germline V gene encodes CDR1 SGHTA and CDR2 FQGTGA.

This clone has a handful of counts. The chain couples TRBV18 to TRBJ2-1; possible D gene TRBD1, 7 bases. Trimming pared 2 bases from V and 6 bases from J, leaving 14 bases between. The length of the CDR3 is 15 residues. Germline V gene data show CDR1 as KGHSH and CDR2 as LQKENI. The CDR3: CASSPVAGGSNEQFF. In nucleotides, the CDR3 is TGTGCCAGCTCACCAGTGGCAGGGGGGAGCAATGAGCAGTTCTTC.

The chain combines TRBV5-8 with TRBJ2-5; 10 nucleotides agree with TRBD2. V lost 0 bases, J lost 5 bases, and 10 bases stayed unmatched. The CDR3 length is 17 residues. The germline V gene has CDR1 SGHTS and CDR2 YDEGEE. The CDR3 DNA follows: TGTGCCAGCAGCTTGGAGGGTAGCGGGAGGAGGAGGGAGACCCAGTACTTC. Encoded protein: CASSLEGSGRRRETQYF. Based on the CDR3 plus reference TRBV5-8 and TRBJ2-5, the full variable domain is EAGVTQSPTHLIKTRGQQATLRCSPISGHTSVYWYQQALGLGLQFLLWYDEGEERNRGNFPPRFSGRQFPNYSSELNVNALELEDSALYLCASSLEGSGRRRETQYFGPGTRLLVL.

The chain combines TRBV10-3 with TRBJ2-1; 8 nucleotides align to TRBD2. This CDR3 spans 18 amino acids. Trimming removed 8 bases from V and 0 bases from J; junction bases left unmatched: 15. Germline CDR1 is ENHRY and CDR2 is SYGVKD. Written as DNA, the CDR3 is TGTGCCATCGGTTCAGGACGGGGGGGCCTAATCTCCTACAATGAGCAGTTCTTC. Protein product: CAIGSGRGGLISYNEQFF.

The V call is TRBV19, the J call TRBJ2-2; D is unresolved. Germline CDR1 and CDR2: LNHDA and SQIVND (reference sequence). This CDR3 has 15 amino acids. Trimming took 0 bases from V and 4 from J, leaving 9 bases between them. The CDR3 is CASSIDGWGTGELFF. As DNA, the CDR3 is TGTGCCAGTAGTATAGACGGGTGGGGCACCGGGGAGCTGTTTTTT.

To note about this clone: Other DNA sequences in this sample translate to the same CDR3. The chain has TRBV7-2 and TRBJ1-1; 8 nucleotides line up with TRBD1. Germline V gives CDR1 SGHTA, CDR2 FQGNSA. This CDR3 spans 15 amino acids. J lost 1 base, V lost 3 bases, and 4 bases had no gene match. Here the CDR3 DNA reads TGTGCCAGCAGCTTGGGGGACAGGAGGAACACTGAAGCTTTCTTT. This encodes CASSLGDRRNTEAFF.

By share, this clone counts as large. The chain is built from TRBV29-1 and TRBJ2-5, with D possibly being TRBD2 (6 bases). Trimming removed 4 bases at V and 2 bases at J, with 11 bases between. The CDR3 covers 13 residues. The germline gives CDR1 SQVTM, CDR2 ANQGSEA. Here the CDR3 reads CSVGPSGQETQYF. CDR3 nucleotide sequence: TGCAGCGTTGGTCCCAGCGGGCAAGAGACCCAGTACTTC.

This chain links TRBV9 with TRBJ1-3, with no clear D. This CDR3 contains 18 residues. CDR1 and CDR2 from the germline V gene are SGDLS and YYNGEE. Between the trimmed V and J ends, which lost 0 bases and 1 base, there was a span of 17 bases. CDR3 bases: TGTGCCAGCAGCGTAGTTGCGTCGGCCAGGCAATCTGGAAACACCATATATTTT. It codes for CASSVVASARQSGNTIYF.

The gene calls are TRBV7-9 and TRBJ1-2, with D unclear. Germline CDR1 is SEHNR and CDR2 is FQNEAQ (reference sequence). V lost 3 bases and J 8 bases, leaving 7 bases between the germline ends. The CDR3 is 11 amino acids. The CDR3 DNA reads as TGTGCCAGCAGCTTCGGAGGCGGCTACACCTTC. Translation: CASSFGGGYTF.

The rearrangement uses TRBV7-2 and TRBJ2-7; 7 bases align to TRBD2. This CDR3 has 14 amino acids. CDR1 and CDR2 (germline): SGHTA, FQGNSA. The J segment lost 3 bases and the V segment lost 3 bases, leaving 5 bases of the junction unmatched. The CDR3 DNA is TGTGCCAGCAGCTTGCGGCTAGCGGTCTACGAGCAGTACTTC. Translation: CASSLRLAVYEQYF.

The gene calls are TRBV6-4 and TRBJ2-1, with 7 bases aligning to TRBD2. The CDR3 spans 15 residues. Trimming removed 3 bases from V and 5 bases from J; junction bases left unmatched: 7. CDR1 and CDR2 (germline): MRHNA, SNTAGT. CDR3 sequence (DNA): TGTGCCAGCAGTGAATTAAGCGGGGCAGACAATGAGCAGTTCTTC. It encodes CASSELSGADNEQFF.

As to this clone: Other nucleotide sequences from this sample produce the same CDR3. J is TRBJ2-1 and V is TRBV7-2, with 10 bases aligning to TRBD1. The CDR3 length is 13 residues. J lost 8 bases, V lost 3 bases, and 1 base had no gene match. Germline loops: CDR1 SGHTA, CDR2 FQGNSA. The CDR3 loop is CASSFGTGDEQFF. The DNA for the CDR3 is TGTGCCAGCAGCTTTGGGACAGGGGATGAGCAGTTCTTC.

This clone is medium-sized by share. The chain has TRBV4-3 and TRBJ2-2, with D perhaps TRBD1 (6 bases). Trimming removed 3 bases from V and 3 bases from J, with 8 bases in between. The V gene's germline CDR1 is LGHNA and CDR2 YSLEER. This CDR3 is built from 14 residues. As DNA, the CDR3 is TGCGCCAGCAGCCATGCAGGGGACACCGGGGAGCTGTTTTTT. Amino acids: CASSHAGDTGELFF.

This chain links TRBV6-6 with TRBJ2-1, with 9 bases that match TRBD2. This CDR3 contains 14 residues. V dropped 2 bases and J dropped 6; count of bases not matched to a gene: 2. Germline CDR1 reads MNHNY; CDR2 reads SVGAGI (reference sequence). CDR3 loop: CASSYELAGNEQFF. DNA of the CDR3: TGTGCCAGCAGTTACGAACTAGCGGGCAATGAGCAGTTCTTC.